This passage covers 32 T cell receptor beta chains from one sample sequenced in a study of pediatric ulcerative colitis. Data came from immunoSEQ multiplex PCR; TCRdb stores just in-frame clones and leaves some out. Of tens of thousands of clones in the sample, 77% were seen once. The specimen sequenced was blood. The receptors come from a boy younger than 18 with moderate ulcerative colitis.

V gene TRBV15 combines with J gene TRBJ2-7; perhaps TRBD1 as D (5 bases). The CDR3 loop spans 15 amino acids. Trimming cost V 4 bases and J 2 bases, with 15 bases left between them. CDR1 and CDR2 from the germline V gene are LNHNV and YYDKDF (reference sequence). The CDR3 DNA reads TGTGCCACCAGCAACCCCCGCGCAGGGACCTACGAGCAGTACTTC. As protein: CATSNPRAGTYEQYF.

J is TRBJ1-3 and V is TRBV4-3; no clear D gene. Germline loops: CDR1 LGHNA, CDR2 YSLEER. This CDR3 has 17 residues. Between the trimmed V and J ends, which lost 0 bases and 0 bases, there was a span of 12 bases. Here the CDR3 reads CASSQDSMARSGNTIYF. CDR3 bases: TGCGCCAGCAGCCAAGACTCGATGGCCCGCTCTGGAAACACCATATATTTT.

The chain links TRBV19 to TRBJ2-3; tentatively, D is TRBD1 or TRBD2 (6 bases each). V was pared by 5 bases and J by 3 bases, with 15 bases between. The germline V gene encodes CDR1 LNHDA and CDR2 SQIVND (reference sequence). CDR3 length: 15 residues. This CDR3 reads CASSWRGVRTDTQYF. The DNA for the CDR3 is TGTGCCAGTAGTTGGAGGGGGGTCAGGACAGATACGCAGTATTTT.

V usage is TRBV30 and J usage is TRBJ1-2; 11 positions match TRBD1. Trimming removed 2 bases from V and 8 bases from J; junction bases left unmatched: 7. CDR1 GTSNPN and CDR2 SVGIG come from the germline V gene (reference sequence). The CDR3 is 14 residues long. The CDR3 region has the DNA TGTGCCTGGAGTTCCCTGGGACAGGGGGGCGGCTACACCTTC. This encodes CAWSSLGQGGGYTF.

The rearrangement links TRBV7-3 to TRBJ1-2; 9 nucleotides align to TRBD1. Per the germline V gene, CDR1 is SGHTA and CDR2 is FQGTGA. J gave up 4 bases and V 6 bases, and 6 bases lay outside the gene matches. The CDR3 is 14 amino acids. The CDR3 sequence is CASSYDRGSYGYTF. The CDR3, as DNA: TGTGCCAGCAGTTACGACAGGGGGAGCTATGGCTACACCTTC.

The chain combines TRBV5-1 with TRBJ2-3, with TRBD2 as a possible D gene (6 bases). The CDR3 is made up of 16 amino acids. Germline CDR1 SGHRS, CDR2 YFSETQ. With 4 bases removed from V and 3 bases from J, the gap between germline ends came to 18 bases. CDR3 nucleotide sequence: TGCGCCAGCAGCCCCGTTGGTGGCGGGGAGACAGATACGCAGTATTTT. Protein sequence: CASSPVGGGETDTQYF.

The rearrangement joins TRBV6-1 to TRBJ2-7, with D tentatively TRBD1 (6 bases). The germline gives CDR1 MNHNS, CDR2 SASEGT. CDR3 length equals 15 residues. The V end was cut by 0 bases, the J end by 3 bases, with 12 bases between. As DNA, the CDR3 is TGTGCCAGCAGTGAAGCGCGAGGACAGTTCTACGAGCAGTACTTC. Its protein product is CASSEARGQFYEQYF.

This chain connects TRBV2 to TRBJ2-5; no firm D call. Germline assignment: CDR1 SNHLY and CDR2 FYNNEI. The CDR3 is 12 residues long. Trimming left V 6 bases short and J 0 bases short, with 5 bases between. CDR3 nucleotide sequence: TGTGCCAGCAGACGGGACCAAGAGACCCAGTACTTC. Its translation: CASRRDQETQYF.

The genes are TRBV23-1 and TRBJ1-2, with unresolved D. TRBV23-1 is noted as an ORF with a role that remains uncertain. This CDR3 comprises 15 residues. V was trimmed by 7 bases and J by 4 bases, leaving 19 bases between them. The CDR3 nucleotides read TGCGCCAGCACTTCAACCGTTGATATCGGCTATGGCTACACCTTC. Amino acid sequence: CASTSTVDIGYGYTF.

This rearrangement joins TRBV19 to TRBJ1-3; D ambiguous. The germline V gene has CDR1 LNHDA and CDR2 SQIVND (reference sequence). The CDR3 length is 16 residues. V was clipped by 3 bases and J by 2 bases, with 14 bases between them. The CDR3 DNA reads as TGTGCCAGTAGTATGGAACGGTTTTTGGCTGGAAACACCATATATTTT. Translated: CASSMERFLAGNTIYF.

The V and J genes are TRBV18 and TRBJ2-5, with a tentative D call TRBD2 (6 bases). Germline CDR1 and CDR2: KGHSH and LQKENI. The CDR3 is 15 amino acids. V lost 2 bases and J lost 5, with 15 bases in between. The CDR3 bases are TGTGCCAGCTCACCAGGTTCTCCCGGAGGGGAGACCCAGTACTTC. Its translation: CASSPGSPGGETQYF.

This clone has more than one count but fewer than ten. The rearrangement joins TRBV5-1 to TRBJ1-2; no definite D call. Between the trimmed V and J ends, which lost 0 bases and 8 bases, there was a span of 17 bases. Germline V lookup: CDR1 SGHRS, CDR2 YFSETQ. This CDR3 has 15 residues. CDR3 DNA: TGCGCCAGCAGCTTGGCCTCGGCGGCCCTCGAGGGCTACACCTTC. Translated: CASSLASAALEGYTF.

CDR3 in DNA: TGTGCCAGCAGGGTTCAGGGGAGCTATGGCTACACCTTC. It yields the protein CASRVQGSYGYTF. J is TRBJ1-2 and V is TRBV9; a weak D match, TRBD1 (6 bases). CDR1 SGDLS and CDR2 YYNGEE come from the germline V gene. The germline V and J ends were trimmed by 5 bases and 4 bases, with 12 bases remaining between them. The CDR3 has 13 amino acids.

The gene calls are TRBV28 and TRBJ2-5, with 11 bases aligning to TRBD2. The J segment lost 9 bases and the V segment lost 7 bases, leaving 13 bases of the junction unmatched. Germline assignment: CDR1 MDHEN and CDR2 SYDVKM. This CDR3 has 15 residues. CDR3 in amino acids: CASTESGLAAVAQYF. In DNA, the CDR3 is TGTGCCAGCACGGAATCGGGACTAGCGGCCGTGGCCCAGTACTTC.

This sequence joins TRBV4-2 and TRBJ2-7, with D possibly TRBD1 on 7 matching bases. Germline CDR1 reads LGHNA; CDR2 reads YNFKEQ. This CDR3 is built from 15 residues. V was trimmed by 1 base and J by 4 bases, leaving 14 bases between them. CDR3 sequence reads: CASSQGVTGRYEQYF. In DNA, the CDR3 is TGTGCCAGCAGCCAAGGGGTGACAGGGAGGTACGAGCAGTACTTC.

The V and J genes are TRBV4-1 and TRBJ2-3, with 10 bases matching TRBD2. Losses at the gene ends were 3 bases for V and 0 bases for J; bases not matched to a gene: 6. CDR1 is MGHRA, CDR2 YSYEKL, per germline. There are 17 residues in the CDR3. The CDR3 reads CASSQITSGVSTDTQYF. The CDR3 nucleotides are TGCGCCAGCAGCCAGATAACTAGCGGGGTTAGCACAGATACGCAGTATTTT.

J is TRBJ2-1 and V is TRBV6-1, with 8 nucleotides matching TRBD1. Germline loops: CDR1 MNHNS, CDR2 SASEGT. After removal of 7 bases from V and 4 bases from J, the junction contained 6 bases not matched to a gene. The CDR3 is 14 amino acids. This chain's CDR3 is CASKTDRVYNEQFF. CDR3 nucleotides: TGTGCCAGCAAGACGGACAGGGTTTACAATGAGCAGTTCTTC.

V and J are TRBV7-9 and TRBJ1-2; 9 bases align to TRBD1. J lost 4 bases, V lost 3 bases, and 9 bases had no gene match. Germline loops: CDR1 SEHNR, CDR2 FQNEAQ (reference sequence). The CDR3 covers 16 residues. The CDR3 loop reads CASSLGQGGGVYGYTF. In DNA form, the CDR3 reads TGTGCCAGCAGCTTGGGACAGGGTGGCGGAGTCTATGGCTACACCTTC.

CDR3 region: CASSILQGNSGNTIYF. Here the CDR3 DNA reads TGTGCCAGTAGTATCTTGCAGGGAAACTCTGGAAACACCATATATTTT. This chain links TRBV19 with TRBJ1-3, with a weak D call TRBD1 (5 bases). V lost 3 bases and J 0 bases, leaving 12 bases between the germline ends. The CDR3 sequence is 16 residues long. Germline-derived CDR1 and CDR2 are LNHDA and SQIVND (reference sequence).

The chain has TRBV5-1 and TRBJ1-5; TRBD1 might be the D (6 bases). This CDR3 is 15 amino acids long. Per the germline V gene, CDR1 is SGHRS and CDR2 is YFSETQ. Trimming took off 1 base at V and 0 bases at J, with 8 bases between the two ends. CDR3 residues: CASSLTGNSNQPQHF. The CDR3 nucleotides are TGCGCCAGCAGCTTGACAGGGAATAGCAATCAGCCCCAGCATTTT.

The chain combines TRBV29-1 with TRBJ2-2, with D perhaps TRBD1 (6 bases). With 6 bases removed from V and 4 bases from J, the gap between germline ends came to 9 bases. The CDR3 is 12 residues long. CDR1 is SQVTM, CDR2 ANQGSEA, per germline. The CDR3 nucleotides read TGCAGCGTGGACAGTTTCACCGGGGAGCTGTTTTTT. Protein sequence: CSVDSFTGELFF.

This rearrangement joins TRBV7-2 to TRBJ2-3; D is unresolved. The length of the CDR3 is 14 residues. The V gene's germline CDR1 is SGHTA and CDR2 FQGNSA. The germline V and J ends were trimmed by 4 bases and 3 bases, with 11 bases remaining between them. Written as DNA, the CDR3 is TGTGCCAGCAGCTCTCTTATGGGGACAGATACGCAGTATTTT. This codes for CASSSLMGTDTQYF.

The chain recombines TRBV5-1 with TRBJ2-3, with 10 bases identical to TRBD2. Trimming at V came to 0 bases and at J to 5 bases, leaving 9 bases not matched to a gene. CDR1 and CDR2 (germline): SGHRS, YFSETQ. The length of the CDR3 is 17 residues. The CDR3 region has the DNA TGCGCCAGCAGCTTGGTTCCCGGACTAGCGGACCGAGATACGCAGTATTTT. Its protein is CASSLVPGLADRDTQYF.

The chain combines TRBV7-8 with TRBJ2-2; TRBD2 matches 11 bases. The CDR3 spans 19 residues. Germline V gene sequence: CDR1 SGHVS, CDR2 FQNEAQ. With 2 bases clipped from V and 0 bases from J, the junction kept 8 bases outside the gene matches. The CDR3 coding sequence is TGTGCCAGCAGCTTACGGCGGCTAGCGGGAGGCTCGAACACCGGGGAGCTGTTTTTT. Protein: CASSLRRLAGGSNTGELFF. The entire variable domain, with the rest obtained from reference TRBV7-8 and TRBJ2-2, is as follows: GAGVSQSPRYKVAKRGQDVALRCDPISGHVSLFWYQQALGQGPEFLTYFQNEAQLDKSGLPSDRFFAERPEGSVSTLKIQRTQQEDSAVYLCASSLRRLAGGSNTGELFFGEGSRLTVL.

This sequence joins TRBV29-1 and TRBJ1-2; weak D call: TRBD1 (5 bases). The CDR3 consists of 13 residues. Per the germline V gene, CDR1 is SQVTM and CDR2 is ANQGSEA. V lost 5 bases, J lost 0 bases, and 10 bases lay in between. In nucleotides, the CDR3 is TGCAGCGTTAATGGGGCGCCTAACTATGGCTACACCTTC. Encoded protein: CSVNGAPNYGYTF.

The table lists this clone with a few counts. This rearrangement joins TRBV29-1 to TRBJ1-3, with 7 bases lining up with TRBD1. The germline V gene encodes CDR1 SQVTM and CDR2 ANQGSEA. CDR3 size: 14 residues. J lost 3 bases, V lost 5 bases, and 7 bases had no gene match. CDR3: CSVLATGSGNTIYF. CDR3 nucleotides: TGCAGCGTTCTAGCGACAGGGAGTGGAAACACCATATATTTT.

This chain connects TRBV7-3 to TRBJ1-1; D is ambiguous. Germline loops: CDR1 SGHTA, CDR2 FQGTGA. CDR3 size: 14 residues. V dropped 1 base and J dropped 1 base, with 7 bases sitting between them. As DNA, the CDR3 is TGTGCCAGCAGCTTAAAGGTGGCGAACACTGAAGCTTTCTTT. It translates to CASSLKVANTEAFF.

V and J are TRBV18 and TRBJ1-1; D might be TRBD1 (6 bases). The CDR3 runs to 15 residues. Germline assignment: CDR1 KGHSH and CDR2 LQKENI. Trimming stripped 1 base from V and 6 bases from J, with 15 bases between. The CDR3, as DNA: TGTGCCAGCTCACCACTTCAGGGGCGCGCGGCTGAAGCTTTCTTT. Its translation: CASSPLQGRAAEAFF.

The chain links TRBV29-1 to TRBJ1-1; no clear D. Trimming left V 7 bases short and J 2 bases short, with 11 bases between. Germline assignment: CDR1 SQVTM and CDR2 ANQGSEA. The CDR3 spans 12 residues. In DNA, the CDR3 is TGCAGCGGACGTAGACATAACACTGAAGCTTTCTTT. Protein: CSGRRHNTEAFF. Variable domain in full (rest from reference TRBV29-1 and TRBJ1-1): SAVISQKPSRDICQRGTSLTIQCQVDSQVTMMFWYRQQPGQSLTLIATANQGSEATYESGFVIDKFPISRPNLTFSTLTVSNMSPEDSSIYLCSGRRHNTEAFFGQGTRLTVV.

The chain is built from TRBV5-4 and TRBJ1-2, with D perhaps TRBD1 (6 bases). V was shortened by 6 bases and J by 5 bases, with 14 bases between the two germline ends. CDR1 is SGHNT, CDR2 YYREEE, per germline (reference sequence). The CDR3 totals 13 residues. The CDR3 DNA reads as TGTGCCAGCAAGGGGGAAAGGAGTTATGGCTACACCTTC. Residues: CASKGERSYGYTF.

V gene TRBV5-5 combines with J gene TRBJ1-1; D possibly corresponds to TRBD1 (6 bases). V was trimmed by 3 bases and J by 0 bases, leaving 12 bases between them. Germline CDR1 is SGHKS and CDR2 is YYEKEE (reference sequence). The CDR3 contains 15 residues. CDR3 coding DNA: TGTGCCAGCAGCTCCCAGGGGACCATGAACACTGAAGCTTTCTTT. Translating gives CASSSQGTMNTEAFF.

The chain couples TRBV19 to TRBJ1-5; D is perhaps TRBD1 (6 bases). The CDR3 runs to 13 residues. Trimming shortened V by 7 bases and J by 9 bases, and 16 bases separated the two germline ends. From germline, CDR1 is LNHDA and CDR2 SQIVND (reference sequence). CDR3 in amino acids: CASTLGAGRPQHF. In DNA, the CDR3 is TGTGCCAGTACCTTGGGGGCCGGACGGCCCCAGCATTTT.